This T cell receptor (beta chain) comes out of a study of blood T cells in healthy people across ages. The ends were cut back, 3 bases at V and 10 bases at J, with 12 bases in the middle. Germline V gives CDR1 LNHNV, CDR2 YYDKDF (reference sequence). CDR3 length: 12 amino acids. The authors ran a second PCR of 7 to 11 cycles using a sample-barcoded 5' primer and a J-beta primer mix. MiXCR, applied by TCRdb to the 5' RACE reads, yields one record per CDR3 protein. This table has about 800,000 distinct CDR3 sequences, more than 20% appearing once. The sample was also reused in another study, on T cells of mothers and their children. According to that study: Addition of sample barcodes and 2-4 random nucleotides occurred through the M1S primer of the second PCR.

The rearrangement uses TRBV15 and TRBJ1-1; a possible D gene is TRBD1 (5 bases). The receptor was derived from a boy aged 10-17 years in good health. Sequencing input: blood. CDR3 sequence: CATSRERGGAFF. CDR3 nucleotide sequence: TGTGCCACCAGCAGGGAGAGGGGTGGAGCTTTCTTT.